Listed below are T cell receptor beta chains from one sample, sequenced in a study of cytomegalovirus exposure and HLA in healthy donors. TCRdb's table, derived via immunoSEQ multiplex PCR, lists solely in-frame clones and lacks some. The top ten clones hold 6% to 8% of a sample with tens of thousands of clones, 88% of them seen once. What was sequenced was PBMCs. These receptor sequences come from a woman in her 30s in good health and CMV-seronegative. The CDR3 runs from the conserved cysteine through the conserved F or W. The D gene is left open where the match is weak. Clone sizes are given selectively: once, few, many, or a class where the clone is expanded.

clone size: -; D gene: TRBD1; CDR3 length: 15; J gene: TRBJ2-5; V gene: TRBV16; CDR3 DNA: TGTGCCAGCAGCCAAGTTGACCAGGGGGAAGAGACCCAGTACTTC; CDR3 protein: CASSQVDQGEETQYF
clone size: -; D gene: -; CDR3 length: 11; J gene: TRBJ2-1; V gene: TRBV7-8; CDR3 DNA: TGTGCCAGCAGCTTTTACGGGGAGCAGTTCTTC; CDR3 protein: CASSFYGEQFF
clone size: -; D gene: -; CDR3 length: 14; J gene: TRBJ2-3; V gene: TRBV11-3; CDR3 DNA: TGTGCCAGCAGCTTAGACCCCGGCACAGATACGCAGTATTTT; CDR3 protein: CASSLDPGTDTQYF
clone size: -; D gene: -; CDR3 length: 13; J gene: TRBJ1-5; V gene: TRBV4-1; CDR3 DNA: TGCGCCAGCAGCCAAAACGCAGATCAGCCCCAGCATTTT; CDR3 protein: CASSQNADQPQHF
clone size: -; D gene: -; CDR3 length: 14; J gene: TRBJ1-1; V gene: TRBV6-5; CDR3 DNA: TGTGCCAGCAGTTACGGGGCAACGAACACTGAAGCTTTCTTT; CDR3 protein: CASSYGATNTEAFF
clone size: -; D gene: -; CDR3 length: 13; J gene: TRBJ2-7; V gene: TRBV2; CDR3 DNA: TGTGCCAGCAGTGAGCAGGGTTTCCACGAGCAGTACTTC; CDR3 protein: CASSEQGFHEQYF
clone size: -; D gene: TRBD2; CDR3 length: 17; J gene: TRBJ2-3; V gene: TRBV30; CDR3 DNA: TGTGCCTGGAGTGTAAGGCTAGCGGGAGGGAACGCAGATACGCAGTATTTT; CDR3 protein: CAWSVRLAGGNADTQYF
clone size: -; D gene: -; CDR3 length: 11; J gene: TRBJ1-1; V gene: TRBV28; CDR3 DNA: TGTGCCAGCCTATCTCCAGGGGAAGCTTTCTTT; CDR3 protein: CASLSPGEAFF
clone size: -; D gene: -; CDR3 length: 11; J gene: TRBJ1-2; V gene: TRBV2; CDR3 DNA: TGTGCCAGCGCGAGACAGCAATTCTACACCTTC; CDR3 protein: CASARQQFYTF
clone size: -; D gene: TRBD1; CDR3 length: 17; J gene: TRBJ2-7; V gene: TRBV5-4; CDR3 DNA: TGTGCCAGCAGCTTCCCTTCCGGGACAGGAACCTCCTACGAGCAGTACTTC; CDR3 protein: CASSFPSGTGTSYEQYF
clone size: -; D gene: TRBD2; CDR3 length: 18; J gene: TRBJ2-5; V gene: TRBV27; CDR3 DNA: TGTGCCAGCAGTCTGGGACTAGCGGGAGGGAGGGCCCAAGAGACCCAGTACTTC; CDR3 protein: CASSLGLAGGRAQETQYF
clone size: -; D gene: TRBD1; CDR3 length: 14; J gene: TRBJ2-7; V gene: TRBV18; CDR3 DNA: TGTGCCAGCTCACCAGGCAGGGGGCCCTACGAGCAGTACTTC; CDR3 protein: CASSPGRGPYEQYF
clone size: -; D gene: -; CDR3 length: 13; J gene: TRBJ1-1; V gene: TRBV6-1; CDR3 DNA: TGTGCCAGCGGAGACAGCATGAACACTGAAGCTTTCTTT; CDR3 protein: CASGDSMNTEAFF
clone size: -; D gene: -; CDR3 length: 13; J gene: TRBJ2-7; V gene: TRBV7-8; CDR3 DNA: TGTGCCAGCAGCTTACCTCCTCCGGGGGAGCAGTACTTC; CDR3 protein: CASSLPPPGEQYF
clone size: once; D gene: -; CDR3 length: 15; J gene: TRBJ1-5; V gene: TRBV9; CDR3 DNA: TGTGCCAGCAGCGCCGGGACATCAGGCAATCAGCCCCAGCATTTT; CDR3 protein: CASSAGTSGNQPQHF
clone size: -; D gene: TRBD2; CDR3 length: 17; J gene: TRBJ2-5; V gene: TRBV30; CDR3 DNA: TGTGCCTGGAGCGTACTTGGCTCCGGACTAGCGGGGGAGACCCAGTACTTC; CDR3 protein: CAWSVLGSGLAGETQYF
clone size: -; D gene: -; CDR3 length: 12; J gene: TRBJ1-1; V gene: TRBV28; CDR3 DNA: TGTGCCAGCAGTTTATTCGGCGGGAAAGCTTTCTTT; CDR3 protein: CASSLFGGKAFF
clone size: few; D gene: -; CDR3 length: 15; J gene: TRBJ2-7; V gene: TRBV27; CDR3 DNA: TGTGCCAGCAGGCCAAGTTGGGGGCACGGCTACGAGCAGTACTTC; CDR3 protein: CASRPSWGHGYEQYF
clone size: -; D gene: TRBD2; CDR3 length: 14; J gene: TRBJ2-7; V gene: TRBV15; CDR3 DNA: TGTGCCACCAGCAGAGAAAGCGGGGCCTACGAGCAGTACTTC; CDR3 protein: CATSRESGAYEQYF
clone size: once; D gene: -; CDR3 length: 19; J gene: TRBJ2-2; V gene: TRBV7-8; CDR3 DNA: TGTGCCAGCAGCTTAAACCCCCCCGGTGGGCTCGAGGGCACCGGGGAGCTGTTTTTT; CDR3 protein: CASSLNPPGGLEGTGELFF
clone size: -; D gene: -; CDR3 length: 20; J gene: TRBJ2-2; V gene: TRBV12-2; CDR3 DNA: TGTGCAAGTCGCTTAGTTCCACTCTTACTAGCGGGAGGGCAAACCGGGGAGCTGTTTTTT; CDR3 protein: CASRLVPLLLAGGQTGELFF
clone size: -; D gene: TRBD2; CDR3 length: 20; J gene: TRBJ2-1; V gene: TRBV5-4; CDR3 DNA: TGTGCCAGCAGACAAAGCCCGGGACTAGCGGGTACGAGCTCCTACAATGAGCAGTTCTTC; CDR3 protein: CASRQSPGLAGTSSYNEQFF
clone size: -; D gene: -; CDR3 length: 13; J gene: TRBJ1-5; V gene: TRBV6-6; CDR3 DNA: TGTGTCAGCACTCAAAGAGTCAATCAGCCCCAGCATTTT; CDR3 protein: CVSTQRVNQPQHF
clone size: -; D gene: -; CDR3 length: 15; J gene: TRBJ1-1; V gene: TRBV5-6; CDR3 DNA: TGTGCCAGCAGCTCCAGGTGGCGGGGGAACACTGAAGCTTTCTTT; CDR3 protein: CASSSRWRGNTEAFF
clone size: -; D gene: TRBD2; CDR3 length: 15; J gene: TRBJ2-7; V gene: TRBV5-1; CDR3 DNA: TGCGCCAGCAGCTTGGGACTAGCGGTGAACTACGAGCAGTACTTC; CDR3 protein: CASSLGLAVNYEQYF
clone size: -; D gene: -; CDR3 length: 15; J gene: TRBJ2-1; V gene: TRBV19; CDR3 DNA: TGTGCCAGTAGGTCGGTCCTCGCTAACTACAATGAGCAGTTCTTC; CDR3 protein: CASRSVLANYNEQFF
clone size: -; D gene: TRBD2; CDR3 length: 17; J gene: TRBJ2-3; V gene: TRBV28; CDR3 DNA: TGTGCCGCTCCGCCGGGACTAGCGGGAGCTAGCACAGATACGCAGTATTTT; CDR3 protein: CAAPPGLAGASTDTQYF
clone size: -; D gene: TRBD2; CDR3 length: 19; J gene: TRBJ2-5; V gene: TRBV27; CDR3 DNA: TGTGCCAGCAGTTCATTCCCCGGGACTAGCGGGGGAACCAAAGAGACCCAGTACTTC; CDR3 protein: CASSSFPGTSGGTKETQYF
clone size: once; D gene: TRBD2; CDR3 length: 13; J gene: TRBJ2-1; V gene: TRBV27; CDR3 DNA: TGTGCCAGCAGAGCGGGGGAGTACAATGAGCAGTTCTTC; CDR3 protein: CASRAGEYNEQFF
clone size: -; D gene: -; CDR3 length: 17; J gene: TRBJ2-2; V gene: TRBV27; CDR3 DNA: TGTGCCAGCAGTTTGTATCTCGTGACAGTGAACACCGGGGAGCTGTTTTTT; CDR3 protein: CASSLYLVTVNTGELFF
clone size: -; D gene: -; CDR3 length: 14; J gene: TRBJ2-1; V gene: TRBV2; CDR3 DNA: TGTGCCAGCAGCAGGGGCCCCGAGGGCAATGAGCAGTTCTTC; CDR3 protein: CASSRGPEGNEQFF
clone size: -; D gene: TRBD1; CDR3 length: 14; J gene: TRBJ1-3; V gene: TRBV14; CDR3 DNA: TGTGCCAGCAGCCAAGTCCAGGGGGCAGACACCATATATTTT; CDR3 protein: CASSQVQGADTIYF
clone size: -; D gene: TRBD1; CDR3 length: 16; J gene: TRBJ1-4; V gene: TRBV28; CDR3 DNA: TGTGCCAGCAGTCCACCAGGACAGGGGACGTCCGAAAAACTGTTTTTT; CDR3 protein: CASSPPGQGTSEKLFF
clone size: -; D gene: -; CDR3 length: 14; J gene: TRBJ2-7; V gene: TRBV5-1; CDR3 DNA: TGCGCCAGCGCTCAGGGGGGCGACGCCTACGAGCAGTACTTC; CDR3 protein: CASAQGGDAYEQYF
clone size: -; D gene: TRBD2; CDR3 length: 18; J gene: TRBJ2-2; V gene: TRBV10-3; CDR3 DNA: TGTGCCATCAGGGGAGGAGGAGCGGGAGGGCCGGGCACCGGGGAGCTGTTTTTT; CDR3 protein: CAIRGGGAGGPGTGELFF
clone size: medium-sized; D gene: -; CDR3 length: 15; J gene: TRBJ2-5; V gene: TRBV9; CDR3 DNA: TGTGCCAGCAGCGTAGATGGGACTCCCAGGGAGACCCAGTACTTC; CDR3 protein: CASSVDGTPRETQYF
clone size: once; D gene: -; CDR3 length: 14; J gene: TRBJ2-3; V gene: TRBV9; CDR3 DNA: TGTGCCAGCAGCGTAGCTACTCGGACAGATACGCAGTATTTT; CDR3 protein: CASSVATRTDTQYF
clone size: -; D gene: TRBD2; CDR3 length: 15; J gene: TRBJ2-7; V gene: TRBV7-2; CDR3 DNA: TGTGCCAGCAGGTGGGGGACTAGCGGCTCCTACGAGCAGTACTTC; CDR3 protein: CASRWGTSGSYEQYF
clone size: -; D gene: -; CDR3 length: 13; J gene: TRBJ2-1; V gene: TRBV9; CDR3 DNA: TGTGCCAGCAGCGTAGATTGGCATAATGAGCAGTTCTTC; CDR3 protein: CASSVDWHNEQFF
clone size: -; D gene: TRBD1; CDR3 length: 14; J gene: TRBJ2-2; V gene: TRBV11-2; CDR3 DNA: TGTGCCAGCAGCTTACTAACAGGGGGCTGGGAGCTGTTTTTT; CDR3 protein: CASSLLTGGWELFF
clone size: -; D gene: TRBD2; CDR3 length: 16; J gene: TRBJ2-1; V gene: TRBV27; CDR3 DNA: TGTGCCAGCAGTTTGTCCCGGACTAGCGGGGGCACGGGGCAGTTCTTC; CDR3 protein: CASSLSRTSGGTGQFF
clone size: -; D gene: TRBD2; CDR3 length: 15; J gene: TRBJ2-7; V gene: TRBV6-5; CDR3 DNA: TGTGCCAGCAGACGGGGGGGTTCAGGCACCTACGAGCAGTACTTC; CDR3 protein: CASRRGGSGTYEQYF
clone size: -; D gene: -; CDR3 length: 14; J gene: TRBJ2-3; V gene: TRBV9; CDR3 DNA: TGTGCCAGCAGCGTAGGAGGCGTGGAAGATACGCAGTATTTT; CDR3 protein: CASSVGGVEDTQYF